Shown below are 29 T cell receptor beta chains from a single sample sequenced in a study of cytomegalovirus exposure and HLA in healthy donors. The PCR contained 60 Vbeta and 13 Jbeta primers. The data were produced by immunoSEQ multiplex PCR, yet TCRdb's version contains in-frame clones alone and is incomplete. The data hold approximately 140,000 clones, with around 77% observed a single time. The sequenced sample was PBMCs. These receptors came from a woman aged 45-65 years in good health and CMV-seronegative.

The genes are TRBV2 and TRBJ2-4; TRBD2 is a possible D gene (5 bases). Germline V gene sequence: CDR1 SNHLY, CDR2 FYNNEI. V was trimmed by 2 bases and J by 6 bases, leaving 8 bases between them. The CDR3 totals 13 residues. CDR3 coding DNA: TGTGCCAGCAGTGAAACAGAGGGAAACATTCAGTACTTC. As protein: CASSETEGNIQYF.

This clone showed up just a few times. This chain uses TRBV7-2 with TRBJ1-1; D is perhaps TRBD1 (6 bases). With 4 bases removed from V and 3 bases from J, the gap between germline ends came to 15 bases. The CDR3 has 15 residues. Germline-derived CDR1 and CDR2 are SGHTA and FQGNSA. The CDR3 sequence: CASSSGGNWDTEAFF. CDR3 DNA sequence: TGTGCCAGCAGCTCGGGGGGCAACTGGGACACTGAAGCTTTCTTT. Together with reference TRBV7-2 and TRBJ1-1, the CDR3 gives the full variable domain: GAGVSQSPSNKVTEKGKDVELRCDPISGHTALYWYRQSLGQGLEFLIYFQGNSAPDKSGLPSDRFSAERTGGSVSTLTIQRTQQEDSAVYLCASSSGGNWDTEAFFGQGTRLTVV.

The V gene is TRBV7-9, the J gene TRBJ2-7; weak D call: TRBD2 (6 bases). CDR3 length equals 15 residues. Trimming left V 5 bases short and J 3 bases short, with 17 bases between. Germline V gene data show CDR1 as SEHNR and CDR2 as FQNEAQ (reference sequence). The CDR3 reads CASSPTRVRGYEQYF. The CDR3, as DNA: TGTGCCAGCAGCCCAACGCGGGTGCGGGGCTACGAGCAGTACTTC.

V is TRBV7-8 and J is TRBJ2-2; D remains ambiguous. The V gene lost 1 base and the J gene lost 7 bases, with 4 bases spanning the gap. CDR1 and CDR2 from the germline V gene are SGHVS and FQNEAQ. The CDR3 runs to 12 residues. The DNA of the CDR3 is TGTGCCAGCAGCTTAGGTCTCGGGGAGCTGTTTTTT. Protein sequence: CASSLGLGELFF.

The CDR3: CASSFLGTGGEQYF. The CDR3 DNA follows: TGTGCCAGCAGTTTCTTGGGGACAGGAGGCGAGCAGTACTTC. This sequence joins TRBV28 and TRBJ2-7, with TRBD1 matching 8 bases. CDR1 MDHEN and CDR2 SYDVKM come from the germline V gene. CDR3 size: 14 residues. V lost 3 bases, J lost 6 bases, and 7 bases stayed unmatched.

The CDR3 loop reads CASSENRGQETQYF. CDR3 DNA: TGTGCCAGCAGTGAGAACAGGGGGCAAGAGACCCAGTACTTC. This chain joins TRBV6-1 and TRBJ2-5; 8 bases align to TRBD1. Unmatched junction bases numbered 2, after V lost 3 bases and J lost 2 bases. The CDR3 has 14 residues. CDR1 MNHNS and CDR2 SASEGT come from the germline V gene.

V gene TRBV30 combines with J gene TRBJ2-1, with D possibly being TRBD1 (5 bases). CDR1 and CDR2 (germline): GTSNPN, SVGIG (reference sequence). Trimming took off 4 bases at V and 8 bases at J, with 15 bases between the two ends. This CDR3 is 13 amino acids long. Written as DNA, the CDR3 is TGTGCCTGGACCGTAGGGGTTGGGCATGAGCAGTTCTTC. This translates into CAWTVGVGHEQFF.

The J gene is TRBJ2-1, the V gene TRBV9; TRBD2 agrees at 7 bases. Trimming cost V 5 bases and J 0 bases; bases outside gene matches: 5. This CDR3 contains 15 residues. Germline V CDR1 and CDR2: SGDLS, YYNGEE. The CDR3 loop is CASSRGGSSYNEQFF. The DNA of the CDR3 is TGTGCCAGCAGTCGCGGGGGTAGCTCCTACAATGAGCAGTTCTTC. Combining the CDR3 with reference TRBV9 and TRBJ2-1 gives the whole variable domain DSGVTQTPKHLITATGQRVTLRCSPRSGDLSVYWYQQSLDQGLQFLIQYYNGEERAKGNILERFSAQQFPDLHSELNLSSLELGDSALYFCASSRGGSSYNEQFFGPGTRLTVL.

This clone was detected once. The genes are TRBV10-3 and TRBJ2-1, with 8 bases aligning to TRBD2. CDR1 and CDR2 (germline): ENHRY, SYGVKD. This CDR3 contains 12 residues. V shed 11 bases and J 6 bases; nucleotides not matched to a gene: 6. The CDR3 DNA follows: TGTGCCCACGGGGGGGCCCGCAATGAGCAGTTCTTC. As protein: CAHGGARNEQFF.

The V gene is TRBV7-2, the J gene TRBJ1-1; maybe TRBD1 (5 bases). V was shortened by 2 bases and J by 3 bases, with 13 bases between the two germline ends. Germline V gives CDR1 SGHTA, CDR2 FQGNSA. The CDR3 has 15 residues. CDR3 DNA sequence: TGTGCCAGCAGCTTAACAGGTTGGGAAGACACTGAAGCTTTCTTT. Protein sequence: CASSLTGWEDTEAFF.

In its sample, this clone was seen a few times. The chain's CDR3 is CSVVRQGEAFF. CDR3 sequence (DNA): TGCAGCGTTGTCCGACAGGGTGAAGCTTTCTTT. The genes are TRBV29-1 and TRBJ1-1; TRBD1 matches at 7 bases. The CDR3 sequence is 11 residues long. Germline V gene lookup returns CDR1 SQVTM and CDR2 ANQGSEA. Trimming cost V 4 bases and J 7 bases; bases outside gene matches: 3.

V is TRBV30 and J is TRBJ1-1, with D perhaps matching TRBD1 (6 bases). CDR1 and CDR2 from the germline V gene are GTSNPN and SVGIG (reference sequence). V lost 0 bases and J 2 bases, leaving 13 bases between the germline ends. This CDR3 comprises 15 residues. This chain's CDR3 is CAWSVPGRGNTEAFF. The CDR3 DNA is TGTGCCTGGAGTGTACCGGGCAGGGGAAACACTGAAGCTTTCTTT. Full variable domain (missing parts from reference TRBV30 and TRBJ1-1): SQTIHQWPATLVQPVGSPLSLECTVEGTSNPNLYWYRQAAGRGLQLLFYSVGIGQISSEVPQNLSASRPQDRQFILSSKKLLLSDSGFYLCAWSVPGRGNTEAFFGQGTRLTVV.

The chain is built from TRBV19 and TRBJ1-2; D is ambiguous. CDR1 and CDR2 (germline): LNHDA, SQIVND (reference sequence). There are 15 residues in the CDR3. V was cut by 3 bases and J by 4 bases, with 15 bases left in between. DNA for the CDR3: TGTGCCAGTAGTATTCAGGCCGACCATATCTATGGCTACACCTTC. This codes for CASSIQADHIYGYTF.

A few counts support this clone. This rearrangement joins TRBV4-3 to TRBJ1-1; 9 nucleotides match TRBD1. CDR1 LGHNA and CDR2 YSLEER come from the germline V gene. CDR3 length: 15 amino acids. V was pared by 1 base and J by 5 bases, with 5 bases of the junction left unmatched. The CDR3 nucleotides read TGCGCCAGCAGCCAAGTACGGGACAGGGTTACTGAAGCTTTCTTT. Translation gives CASSQVRDRVTEAFF.

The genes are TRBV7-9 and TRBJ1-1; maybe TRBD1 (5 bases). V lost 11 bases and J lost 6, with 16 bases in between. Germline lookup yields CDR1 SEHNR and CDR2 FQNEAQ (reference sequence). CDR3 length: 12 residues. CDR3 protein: CAVPGGVSEAFF. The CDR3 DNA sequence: TGTGCCGTACCGGGGGGGGTATCTGAAGCTTTCTTT.

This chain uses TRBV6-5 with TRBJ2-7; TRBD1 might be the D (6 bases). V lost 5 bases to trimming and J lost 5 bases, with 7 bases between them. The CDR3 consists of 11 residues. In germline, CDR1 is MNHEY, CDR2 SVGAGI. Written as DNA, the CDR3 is TGTGCCAGCAGTCAGGGGAACGAGCAGTACTTC. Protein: CASSQGNEQYF.

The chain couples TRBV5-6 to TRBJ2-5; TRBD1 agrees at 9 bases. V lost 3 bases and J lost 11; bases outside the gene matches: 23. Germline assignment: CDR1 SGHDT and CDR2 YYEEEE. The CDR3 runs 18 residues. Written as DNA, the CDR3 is TGTGCCAGCAGCTCAGCGACAGGGGGACCAAGGACTACTGGGGAGCAGTACTTC. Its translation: CASSSATGGPRTTGEQYF.

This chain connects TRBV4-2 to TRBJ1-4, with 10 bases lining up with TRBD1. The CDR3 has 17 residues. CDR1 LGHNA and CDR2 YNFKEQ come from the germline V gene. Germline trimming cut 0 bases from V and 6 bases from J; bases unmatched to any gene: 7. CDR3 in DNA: TGTGCCAGCAGCCAAGATATGATTGGGACAGGGGATGAAAAACTGTTTTTT. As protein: CASSQDMIGTGDEKLFF.

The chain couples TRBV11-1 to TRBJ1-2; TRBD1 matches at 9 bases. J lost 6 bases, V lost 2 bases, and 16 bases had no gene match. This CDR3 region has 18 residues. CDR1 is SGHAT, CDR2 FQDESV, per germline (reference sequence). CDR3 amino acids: CASSLRGTPGQGLHGYTF. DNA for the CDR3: TGTGCCAGCAGCTTACGGGGGACACCGGGACAGGGACTACATGGCTACACCTTC.

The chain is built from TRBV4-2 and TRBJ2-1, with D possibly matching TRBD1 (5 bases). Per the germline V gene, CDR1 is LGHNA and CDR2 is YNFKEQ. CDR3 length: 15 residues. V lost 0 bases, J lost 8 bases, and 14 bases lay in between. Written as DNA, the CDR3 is TGTGCCAGCAGCCAAGAAGGTGGGCAGGGATATGAGCAGTTCTTC. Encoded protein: CASSQEGGQGYEQFF.

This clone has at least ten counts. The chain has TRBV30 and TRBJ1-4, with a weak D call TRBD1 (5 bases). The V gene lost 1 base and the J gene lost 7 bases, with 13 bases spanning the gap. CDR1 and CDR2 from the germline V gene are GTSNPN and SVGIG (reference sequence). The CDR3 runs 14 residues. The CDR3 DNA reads TGTGCCTGGAGTGAGCCGGGGGACCTTGAAAAACTGTTTTTT. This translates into CAWSEPGDLEKLFF.

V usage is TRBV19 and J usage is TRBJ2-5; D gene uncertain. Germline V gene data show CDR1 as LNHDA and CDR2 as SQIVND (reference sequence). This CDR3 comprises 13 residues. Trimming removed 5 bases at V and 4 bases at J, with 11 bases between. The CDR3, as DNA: TGTGCCAGTAGTTCTATATTCCGAGAGACCCAGTACTTC. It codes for CASSSIFRETQYF.

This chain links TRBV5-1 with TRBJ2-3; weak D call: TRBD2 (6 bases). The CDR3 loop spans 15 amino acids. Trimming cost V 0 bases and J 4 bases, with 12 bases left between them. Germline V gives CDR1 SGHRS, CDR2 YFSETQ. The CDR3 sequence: CASSLDAGKADTQYF. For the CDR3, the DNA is TGCGCCAGCAGCTTGGACGCGGGGAAAGCAGATACGCAGTATTTT.

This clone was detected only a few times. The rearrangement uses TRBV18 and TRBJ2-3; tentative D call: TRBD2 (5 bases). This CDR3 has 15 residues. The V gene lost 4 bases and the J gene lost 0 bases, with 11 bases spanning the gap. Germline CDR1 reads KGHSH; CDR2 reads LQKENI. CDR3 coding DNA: TGTGCCAGCTCACGGACTGTAGTAAGCACAGATACGCAGTATTTT. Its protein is CASSRTVVSTDTQYF.

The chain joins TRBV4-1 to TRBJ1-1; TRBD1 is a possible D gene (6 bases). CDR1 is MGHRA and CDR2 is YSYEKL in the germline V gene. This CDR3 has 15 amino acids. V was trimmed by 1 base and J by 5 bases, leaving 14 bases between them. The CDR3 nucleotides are TGCGCCAGCAGCCAAGTCCAGGGGCTGGGGACTGAAGCTTTCTTT. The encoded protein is CASSQVQGLGTEAFF.

In DNA, the CDR3 is TGTGCCAGTAGTAGAAGCGGACAGTTCATTAATGAAAAACTGTTTTTT. Translating gives CASSRSGQFINEKLFF. V is TRBV19 and J is TRBJ1-4, with TRBD1 as a possible D gene (6 bases). Germline CDR1 and CDR2: LNHDA and SQIVND (reference sequence). The CDR3 length is 16 residues. Trimming shortened V by 4 bases and J by 4 bases, and 16 bases separated the two germline ends. The complete variable domain, with remaining parts taken from reference TRBV19 and TRBJ1-4, reads DGGITQSPKYLFRKEGQNVTLSCEQNLNHDAMYWYRQDPGQGLRLIYYSQIVNDFQKGDIAEGYSVSREKKESFPLTVTSAQKNPTAFYLCASSRSGQFINEKLFFGSGTQLSVL.

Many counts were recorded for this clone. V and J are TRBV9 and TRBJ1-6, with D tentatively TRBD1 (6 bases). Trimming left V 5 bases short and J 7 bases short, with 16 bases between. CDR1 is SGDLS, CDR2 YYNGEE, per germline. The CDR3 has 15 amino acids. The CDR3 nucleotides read TGTGCCAGCAGACCCCTTGAGGGGGGGAATTCACCCCTCCACTTT. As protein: CASRPLEGGNSPLHF.

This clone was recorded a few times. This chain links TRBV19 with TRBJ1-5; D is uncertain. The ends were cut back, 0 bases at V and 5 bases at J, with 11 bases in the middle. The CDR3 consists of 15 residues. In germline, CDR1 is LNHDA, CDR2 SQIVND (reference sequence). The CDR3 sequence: CASSIEGEAYQPQHF. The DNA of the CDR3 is TGTGCCAGTAGTATAGAGGGTGAGGCCTATCAGCCCCAGCATTTT.

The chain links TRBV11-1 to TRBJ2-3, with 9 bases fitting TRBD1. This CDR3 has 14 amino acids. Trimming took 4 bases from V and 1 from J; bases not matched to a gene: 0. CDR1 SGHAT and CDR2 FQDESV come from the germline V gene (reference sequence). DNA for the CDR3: TGTGCCAGCAGCTGGACAGGGGGCACAGATACGCAGTATTTT. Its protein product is CASSWTGGTDTQYF.